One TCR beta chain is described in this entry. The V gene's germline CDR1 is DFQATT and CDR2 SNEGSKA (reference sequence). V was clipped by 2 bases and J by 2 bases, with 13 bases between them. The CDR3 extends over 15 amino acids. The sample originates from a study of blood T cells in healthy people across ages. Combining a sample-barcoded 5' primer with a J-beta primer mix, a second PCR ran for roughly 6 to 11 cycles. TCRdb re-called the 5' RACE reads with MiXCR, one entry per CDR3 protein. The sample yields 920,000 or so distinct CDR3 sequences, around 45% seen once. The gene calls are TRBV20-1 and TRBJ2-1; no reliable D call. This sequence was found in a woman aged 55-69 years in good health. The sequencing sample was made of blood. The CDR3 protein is CSARIPREAYNEQFF. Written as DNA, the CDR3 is TGCAGTGCTAGAATTCCCCGAGAGGCCTACAATGAGCAGTTCTTC.